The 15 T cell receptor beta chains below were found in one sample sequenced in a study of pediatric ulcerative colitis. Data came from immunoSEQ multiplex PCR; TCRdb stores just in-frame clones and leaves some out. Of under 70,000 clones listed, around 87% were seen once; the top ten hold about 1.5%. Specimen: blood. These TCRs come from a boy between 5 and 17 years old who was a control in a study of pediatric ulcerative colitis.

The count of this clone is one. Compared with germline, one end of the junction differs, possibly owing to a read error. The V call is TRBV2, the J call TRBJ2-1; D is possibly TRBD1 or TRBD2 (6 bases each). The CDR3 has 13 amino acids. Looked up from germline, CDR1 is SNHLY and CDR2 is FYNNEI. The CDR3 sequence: CASTERGADEQFF. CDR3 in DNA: TGTGCCAGCACTGAAAGGGGGGCGGATGAGCAGTTCTTC.

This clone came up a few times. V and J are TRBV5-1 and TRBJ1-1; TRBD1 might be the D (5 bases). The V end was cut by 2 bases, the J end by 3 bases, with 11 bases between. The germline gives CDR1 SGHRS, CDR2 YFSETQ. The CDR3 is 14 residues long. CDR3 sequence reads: CASSFGGDDTEAFF. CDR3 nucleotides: TGCGCCAGCAGCTTCGGAGGGGACGACACTGAAGCTTTCTTT.

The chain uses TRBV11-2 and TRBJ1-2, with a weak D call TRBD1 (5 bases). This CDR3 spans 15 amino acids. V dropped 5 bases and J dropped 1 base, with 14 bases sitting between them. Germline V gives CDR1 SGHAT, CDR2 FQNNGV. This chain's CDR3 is CASSPWTTINYGYTF. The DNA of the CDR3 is TGTGCCAGCAGCCCATGGACAACGATTAACTATGGCTACACCTTC.

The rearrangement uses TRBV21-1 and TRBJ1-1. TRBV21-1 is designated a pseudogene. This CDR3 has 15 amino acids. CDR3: CASSRRLGGSGEAFF. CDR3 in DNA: TGTGCCAGCAGCAGAAGGCTGGGGGGTTCGGGTGAAGCTTTCTTT.

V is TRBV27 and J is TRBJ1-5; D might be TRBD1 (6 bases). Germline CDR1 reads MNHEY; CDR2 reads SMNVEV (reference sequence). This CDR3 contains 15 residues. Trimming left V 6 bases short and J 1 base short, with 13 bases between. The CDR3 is CASRAGDWSNQPQHF. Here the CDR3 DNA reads TGTGCCAGCAGGGCAGGGGATTGGAGCAATCAGCCCCAGCATTTT.

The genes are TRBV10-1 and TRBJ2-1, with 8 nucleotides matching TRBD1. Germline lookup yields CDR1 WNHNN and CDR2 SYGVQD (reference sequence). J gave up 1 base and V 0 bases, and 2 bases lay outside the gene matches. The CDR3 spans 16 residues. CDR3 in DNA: TGCGCCAGCAGTGAGTCGCAGGGGGCGTCCTACAATGAGCAGTTCTTC. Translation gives CASSESQGASYNEQFF.

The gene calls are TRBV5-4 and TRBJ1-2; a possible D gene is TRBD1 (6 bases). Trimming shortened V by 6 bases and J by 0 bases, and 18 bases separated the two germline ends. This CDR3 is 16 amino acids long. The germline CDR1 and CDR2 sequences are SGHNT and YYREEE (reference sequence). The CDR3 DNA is TGTGCCAGCAAAGGGACACCATTTACGACTAACTATGGCTACACCTTC. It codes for CASKGTPFTTNYGYTF.

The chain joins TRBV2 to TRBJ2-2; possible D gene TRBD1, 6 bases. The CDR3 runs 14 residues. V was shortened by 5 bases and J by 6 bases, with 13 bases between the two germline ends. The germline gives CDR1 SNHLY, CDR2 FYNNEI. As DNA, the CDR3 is TGTGCCAGCAGTAAATTCCAGGGGCCCGGGGAGCTGTTTTTT. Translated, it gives CASSKFQGPGELFF.

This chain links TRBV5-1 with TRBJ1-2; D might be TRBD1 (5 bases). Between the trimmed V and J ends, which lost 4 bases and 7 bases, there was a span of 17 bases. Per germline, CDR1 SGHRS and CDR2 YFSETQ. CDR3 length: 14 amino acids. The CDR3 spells CASSIESPGSGYTF. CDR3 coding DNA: TGCGCCAGCAGCATAGAATCCCCAGGGTCTGGCTACACCTTC. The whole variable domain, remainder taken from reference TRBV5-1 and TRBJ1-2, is KAGVTQTPRYLIKTRGQQVTLSCSPISGHRSVSWYQQTPGQGLQFLFEYFSETQRNKGNFPGRFSGRQFSNSRSEMNVSTLELGDSALYLCASSIESPGSGYTFGSGTRLTVV.

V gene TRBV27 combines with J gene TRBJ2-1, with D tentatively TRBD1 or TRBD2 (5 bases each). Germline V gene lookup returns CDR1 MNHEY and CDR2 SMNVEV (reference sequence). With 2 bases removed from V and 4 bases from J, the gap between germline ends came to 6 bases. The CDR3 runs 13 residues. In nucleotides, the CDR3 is TGTGCCAGCAGTTTAGAGGGGTACAATGAGCAGTTCTTC. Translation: CASSLEGYNEQFF.

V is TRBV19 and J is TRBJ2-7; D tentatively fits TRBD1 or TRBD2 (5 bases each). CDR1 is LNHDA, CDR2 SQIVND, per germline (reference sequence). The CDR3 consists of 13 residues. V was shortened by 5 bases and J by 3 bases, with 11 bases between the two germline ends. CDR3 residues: CASSAWGIYEQYF. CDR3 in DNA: TGTGCCAGTAGTGCCTGGGGGATCTACGAGCAGTACTTC.

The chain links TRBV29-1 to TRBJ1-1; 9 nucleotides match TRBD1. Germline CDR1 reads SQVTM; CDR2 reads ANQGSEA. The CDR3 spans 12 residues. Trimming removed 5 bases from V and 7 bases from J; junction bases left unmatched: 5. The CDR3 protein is CSVKGQGVEAFF. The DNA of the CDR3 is TGCAGCGTTAAGGGACAGGGAGTTGAAGCTTTCTTT. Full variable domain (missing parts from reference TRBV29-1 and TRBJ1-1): SAVISQKPSRDICQRGTSLTIQCQVDSQVTMMFWYRQQPGQSLTLIATANQGSEATYESGFVIDKFPISRPNLTFSTLTVSNMSPEDSSIYLCSVKGQGVEAFFGQGTRLTVV.

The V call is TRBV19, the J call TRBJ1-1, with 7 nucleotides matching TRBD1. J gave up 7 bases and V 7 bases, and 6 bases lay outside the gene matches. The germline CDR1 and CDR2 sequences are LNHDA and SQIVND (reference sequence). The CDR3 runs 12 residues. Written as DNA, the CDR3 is TGTGCCAGTAAAGTCAGGGACAGTGAAGCTTTCTTT. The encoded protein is CASKVRDSEAFF.

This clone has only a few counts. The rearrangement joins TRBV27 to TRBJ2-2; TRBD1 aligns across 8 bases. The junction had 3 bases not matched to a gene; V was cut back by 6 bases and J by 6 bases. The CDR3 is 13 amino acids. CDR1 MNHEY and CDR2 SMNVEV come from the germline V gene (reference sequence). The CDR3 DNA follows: TGTGCCAGCAGGACAGGGGAGTCCGGGGAGCTGTTTTTT. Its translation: CASRTGESGELFF.

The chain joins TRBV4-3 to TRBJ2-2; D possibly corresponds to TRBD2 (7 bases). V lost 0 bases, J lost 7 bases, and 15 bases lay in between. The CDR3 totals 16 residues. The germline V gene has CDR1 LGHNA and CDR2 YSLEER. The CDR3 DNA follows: TGCGCCAGCAGCCAAGATGGAGGGGGGGAGAACGGGGAGCTGTTTTTT. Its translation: CASSQDGGGENGELFF.